These 16 T cell receptor beta chains came from one sample sequenced in a study of shared clonotypes between healthy human individuals. Generated by immunoSEQ multiplex PCR, the TCRdb table keeps only in-frame clones and is missing some. The sample lists about 1.5 million clones, more than 95% occurring once. The specimen sequenced was naive CD4+ T cells sorted from blood. Subset here: CD45RA+ positively selected. The source of these receptors is a man aged 25 to 40 in good health.

CDR3 sequence: CASSPHTMGQPNEKLFF. CDR3 bases: TGTGCCAGCAGTCCCCACACGATGGGACAGCCTAATGAAAAACTGTTTTTT. V usage is TRBV27 and J usage is TRBJ1-4; TRBD1 matches 7 bases. The CDR3 runs to 17 residues. V lost 5 bases to trimming and J lost 3 bases; unmatched junction nucleotides: 12. Germline V gene data show CDR1 as MNHEY and CDR2 as SMNVEV (reference sequence).

V gene TRBV29-1 combines with J gene TRBJ1-1, with TRBD1 as a possible D gene (5 bases). CDR1 is SQVTM, CDR2 ANQGSEA, per germline. With 4 bases removed from V and 3 bases from J, the gap between germline ends came to 12 bases. The length of the CDR3 is 13 residues. This chain's CDR3 is CSVVGERDTEAFF. In DNA, the CDR3 is TGCAGCGTTGTAGGGGAGAGGGACACTGAAGCTTTCTTT.

CDR3 sequence reads: CASRLAGINTGELFF. CDR3 coding DNA: TGTGCCAGTAGGTTAGCGGGTATAAACACCGGGGAGCTGTTTTTT. The chain links TRBV19 to TRBJ2-2; the match to TRBD2 covers 7 bases. In germline, CDR1 is LNHDA, CDR2 SQIVND (reference sequence). This CDR3 has 15 amino acids. The ends lost 6 bases at V and 2 bases at J; junction bases unmatched: 6.

The table lists this clone with a count of one. The chain carries TRBV27 and TRBJ2-1; 10 nucleotides line up with TRBD2. This CDR3 is 16 amino acids long. The junction had 6 bases not matched to a gene; V was cut back by 4 bases and J by 3 bases. The germline gives CDR1 MNHEY, CDR2 SMNVEV (reference sequence). CDR3 in amino acids: CASSSSLAGYYNEQFF. CDR3 DNA sequence: TGTGCCAGCAGTTCGTCACTAGCGGGGTACTACAATGAGCAGTTCTTC.

The rearrangement uses TRBV28 and TRBJ2-1; 12 bases line up with TRBD2. Germline trimming cut 6 bases from V and 9 bases from J; bases unmatched to any gene: 9. Germline V gene lookup returns CDR1 MDHEN and CDR2 SYDVKM. CDR3 length: 15 amino acids. CDR3 bases: TGTGCCAGCAGCCCCCCCGGGACTAGCGGGTTTGAGCAGTTCTTC. It codes for CASSPPGTSGFEQFF.

This chain uses TRBV6-1 with TRBJ2-5; D remains unclear. The V gene lost 7 bases and the J gene lost 5 bases, with 17 bases spanning the gap. Germline CDR1 is MNHNS and CDR2 is SASEGT. The CDR3 runs 14 residues. In DNA, the CDR3 is TGTGCCAGCACCGAACCGATCCGATCGGAGACCCAGTACTTC. Encoded protein: CASTEPIRSETQYF.

CDR3 bases: TGTGCCAGCAGCGAGGTAGCAGCCGGGGAGCTGTTTTTT. Translating it yields CASSEVAAGELFF. The chain is built from TRBV7-9 and TRBJ2-2, with D unresolved. The CDR3 spans 13 residues. Deletions cut 5 bases from V and 6 bases from J, with 10 bases between. Germline CDR1 SEHNR, CDR2 FQNEAQ (reference sequence).

This chain joins TRBV25-1 and TRBJ1-5; no reliable D call. Germline V gives CDR1 MGHDK, CDR2 SYGVNS. The CDR3 covers 15 residues. Trimming pared 0 bases from V and 5 bases from J, leaving 11 bases between. CDR3 DNA sequence: TGTGCCAGCAGTGAATATGGTGACGGTTATCAGCCCCAGCATTTT. Amino acids: CASSEYGDGYQPQHF.

This chain connects TRBV4-3 to TRBJ2-1, with D tentatively TRBD2 (5 bases). Germline V gene data show CDR1 as LGHNA and CDR2 as YSLEER. This CDR3 has 15 amino acids. Trimming left V 0 bases short and J 3 bases short, with 9 bases between. The CDR3 DNA follows: TGCGCCAGCAGCCAAGAAATACTAGGCTACAATGAGCAGTTCTTC. It codes for CASSQEILGYNEQFF.

V and J are TRBV5-8 and TRBJ2-7; tentative D call: TRBD1 (6 bases). Germline CDR1 and CDR2: SGHTS and YDEGEE. The CDR3 extends over 14 amino acids. The ends were cut back, 4 bases at V and 3 bases at J, with 14 bases in the middle. The CDR3 reads CASSVGQRNYEQYF. The DNA for the CDR3 is TGTGCCAGCAGCGTTGGACAGCGAAACTACGAGCAGTACTTC.

The genes are TRBV2 and TRBJ1-5, with a weak D call TRBD1 (6 bases). The V end was cut by 9 bases, the J end by 4 bases, with 19 bases between. The CDR3 contains 15 residues. Germline CDR1 reads SNHLY; CDR2 reads FYNNEI. The DNA for the CDR3 is TGTGCCAGACCTACAGGGCTGGGGGGTAATCAGCCCCAGCATTTT. Its translation: CARPTGLGGNQPQHF.

The rearrangement links TRBV5-4 to TRBJ2-1, with TRBD2 identical over 8 bases. CDR3 length equals 15 residues. Germline CDR1 and CDR2: SGHNT and YYREEE (reference sequence). The J segment lost 7 bases and the V segment lost 0 bases, leaving 6 bases of the junction unmatched. The CDR3 bases are TGTGCCAGCAGCTTGGGCAGCGGGAGCAGAAATGAGCAGTTCTTC. It specifies CASSLGSGSRNEQFF. Combining the CDR3 with reference TRBV5-4 and TRBJ2-1 gives the whole variable domain ETGVTQSPTHLIKTRGQQVTLRCSSQSGHNTVSWYQQALGQGPQFIFQYYREEENGRGNFPPRFSGLQFPNYSSELNVNALELDDSALYLCASSLGSGSRNEQFFGPGTRLTVL.

This chain connects TRBV27 to TRBJ1-1; D remains ambiguous. CDR1 is MNHEY and CDR2 is SMNVEV in the germline V gene (reference sequence). With 10 bases removed from V and 3 bases from J, the gap between germline ends came to 15 bases. This CDR3 is built from 13 residues. In nucleotides, the CDR3 is TGTGCCACCTCCCTAAACAGATACACTGAAGCTTTCTTT. Amino acid sequence: CATSLNRYTEAFF.

The chain combines TRBV6-4 with TRBJ2-1; D not resolved. The V end lost 2 bases, the J end lost 0 bases, and 11 bases lay between the germline ends. The CDR3 runs to 16 residues. The germline CDR1 and CDR2 sequences are MRHNA and SNTAGT. The CDR3 loop is CASSDAYGSSYNEQFF. Here the CDR3 DNA reads TGTGCCAGCAGTGACGCATATGGAAGCTCCTACAATGAGCAGTTCTTC.

The genes are TRBV9 and TRBJ2-7, with no clear D. CDR1 and CDR2 from the germline V gene are SGDLS and YYNGEE. V lost 0 bases, J lost 2 bases, and 9 bases lay in between. The CDR3 has 14 amino acids. This CDR3 reads CASSVGLGTYEQYF. The CDR3 nucleotides are TGTGCCAGCAGCGTAGGTCTAGGGACCTACGAGCAGTACTTC.

The V gene is TRBV10-1, the J gene TRBJ2-3; TRBD2 matches at 8 bases. The germline V gene encodes CDR1 WNHNN and CDR2 SYGVQD (reference sequence). CDR3 length: 15 amino acids. V shed 1 base, J shed 3 bases, and the junction held 3 bases outside the gene matches. The CDR3: CASSEFPSGTDTQYF. The CDR3 nucleotides are TGCGCCAGCAGTGAGTTCCCTAGCGGGACAGATACGCAGTATTTT.